These 10 T cell receptor beta chains share one sample of origin, sequenced in a study of blood T cell repertoires in COVID-19. TCRdb keeps only in-frame clones here, not all; method: immunoSEQ multiplex PCR. This sample has over 350,000 clones, with about 85% found just once. The sequenced sample consisted of PBMCs or T cells enriched from blood (not recorded which). All receptors derive from a woman in her late teens or twenties with acute COVID-19.

A few counts support this clone. The CDR3 DNA reads as TGTGCCAGCAGTGATCCGGGATTGCAGCCCCAGCATTTT. Its protein is CASSDPGLQPQHF. The V and J genes are TRBV2 and TRBJ1-5; D ambiguous. Trimming took 3 bases from V and 7 from J, leaving 10 bases between them. Per germline, CDR1 SNHLY and CDR2 FYNNEI. The CDR3 covers 13 residues. Full variable domain (outside the CDR3, taken from reference TRBV2 and TRBJ1-5): EPEVTQTPSHQVTQMGQEVILRCVPISNHLYFYWYRQILGQKVEFLVSFYNNEISEKSEIFDDQFSVERPDGSNFTLKIRSTKLEDSAMYFCASSDPGLQPQHFGDGTRLSIL.

This chain links TRBV5-6 with TRBJ2-1; D is possibly TRBD2 (6 bases). Germline V gene data show CDR1 as SGHDT and CDR2 as YYEEEE. The CDR3 is 12 amino acids. Trimming removed 3 bases at V and 9 bases at J, with 10 bases between. The CDR3 loop is CASSSGLSEQFF. In DNA, the CDR3 is TGTGCCAGCAGCTCCGGACTATCTGAGCAGTTCTTC.

This clone appeared a single time. The CDR3 sequence: CASSEGLAATDTQYF. The CDR3 DNA sequence: TGTGCCAGCAGCGAAGGACTAGCGGCCACAGATACGCAGTATTTT. V usage is TRBV3-1 (or the pseudogene TRBV3-2) and J usage is TRBJ2-3; 10 nucleotides line up with TRBD2. The trim removed 5 bases at V and 2 bases at J, leaving 4 bases unmatched. Per germline, CDR1 LGHDT and CDR2 YNNKEL (reference sequence). The CDR3 covers 15 residues.

V usage is TRBV29-1 and J usage is TRBJ1-2; 8 nucleotides align to TRBD1. CDR1 is SQVTM, CDR2 ANQGSEA, per germline. The CDR3 sequence is 14 residues long. CDR3 sequence reads: CSVRGRESRYGYTF. The CDR3 DNA follows: TGCAGTGTCAGGGGGCGGGAATCGCGCTATGGCTACACCTTC. Drawing the rest from reference TRBV29-1 and TRBJ1-2, the complete variable domain is SAVISQKPSRDICQRGTSLTIQCQVDSQVTMMFWYRQQPGQSLTLIATANQGSEATYESGFVIDKFPISRPNLTFSTLTVSNMSPEDSSIYLCSVRGRESRYGYTFGSGTRLTVV.

The chain is built from TRBV3-1 (or the pseudogene TRBV3-2) and TRBJ2-7; weak D call: TRBD2 (5 bases). Germline CDR1 LGHDT, CDR2 YNNKEL (reference sequence). The CDR3 sequence is 12 residues long. V shed 1 base and J shed 7 bases, with 8 bases lying between them. This CDR3 is CASSQVTGEQYF. DNA of the CDR3: TGTGCCAGCAGCCAAGTTACGGGAGAGCAGTACTTC.

The chain recombines TRBV3-1 (or the pseudogene TRBV3-2) with TRBJ2-1; 8 nucleotides align to TRBD2. V gave up 4 bases and J gave up 10 bases; unmatched junction bases: 9. Germline assignment: CDR1 LGHDT and CDR2 YNNKEL (reference sequence). The CDR3 extends over 14 amino acids. The CDR3 DNA sequence: TGTGCCAGCAGCCCCGGGACTAGGGGAGAGGAGCAGTTCTTC. Protein: CASSPGTRGEEQFF.

The chain is built from TRBV7-9 and TRBJ2-3; no clear D. CDR1 SEHNR and CDR2 FQNEAQ come from the germline V gene (reference sequence). CDR3 length equals 18 residues. Deletions cut 1 base from V and 0 bases from J, with 17 bases between. The CDR3: CASSLVFPNEHSTDTQYF. CDR3 coding DNA: TGTGCCAGCAGCTTAGTCTTTCCGAACGAACATAGCACAGATACGCAGTATTTT.

The chain recombines TRBV6-5 with TRBJ2-1; the match to TRBD2 covers 11 bases. The CDR3 is 16 amino acids. Germline loops: CDR1 MNHEY, CDR2 SVGAGI. V lost 0 bases and J lost 8; bases outside the gene matches: 6. The CDR3 reads CASSYSGLAVRDEQFF. The CDR3 DNA sequence: TGTGCCAGCAGTTACTCGGGACTAGCGGTTAGGGATGAGCAGTTCTTC.

This clone was detected only once. J is TRBJ1-5 and V is TRBV19; D perhaps matches TRBD1 (5 bases). Deletions cut 6 bases from V and 7 bases from J, with 19 bases between. The CDR3 is 15 amino acids. Per the germline V gene, CDR1 is LNHDA and CDR2 is SQIVND (reference sequence). CDR3 DNA sequence: TGTGCCAGTAGGGGATCCGGGGGTCACGGCCAGCCCCAGCATTTT. The encoded protein is CASRGSGGHGQPQHF.

The rearrangement joins TRBV29-1 to TRBJ2-5; TRBD2 matches at 11 bases. With V trimmed by 8 bases and J by 2 bases, 10 bases remained unmatched. This CDR3 spans 15 amino acids. The germline gives CDR1 SQVTM, CDR2 ANQGSEA. CDR3 DNA sequence: TGCAGCATAAGAGGGGGGACTAGCGGACAAGAGACCCAGTACTTC. Translation: CSIRGGTSGQETQYF. Supplemented by reference TRBV29-1 and TRBJ2-5, the full variable domain reads SAVISQKPSRDICQRGTSLTIQCQVDSQVTMMFWYRQQPGQSLTLIATANQGSEATYESGFVIDKFPISRPNLTFSTLTVSNMSPEDSSIYLCSIRGGTSGQETQYFGPGTRLLVL.